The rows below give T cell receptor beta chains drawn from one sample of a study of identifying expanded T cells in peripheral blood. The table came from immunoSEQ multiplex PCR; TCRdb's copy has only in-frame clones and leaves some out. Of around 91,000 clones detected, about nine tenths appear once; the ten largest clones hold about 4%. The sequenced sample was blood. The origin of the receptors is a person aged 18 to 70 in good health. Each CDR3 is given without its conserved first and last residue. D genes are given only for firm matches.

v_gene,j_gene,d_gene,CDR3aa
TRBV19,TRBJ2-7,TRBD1,ASSINRGPYEQY
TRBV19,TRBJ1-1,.,ASSMSRSLEAF
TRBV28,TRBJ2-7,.,ASSYSQGYEQY
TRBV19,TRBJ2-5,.,ASSIDHSGETQY
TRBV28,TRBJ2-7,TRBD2,ASSFLLAGGREQY
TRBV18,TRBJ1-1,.,ASSPKIQTTEAF
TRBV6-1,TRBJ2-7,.,ASSETGTSAYEQY
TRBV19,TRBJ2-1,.,ASSIPGGSYNEQF
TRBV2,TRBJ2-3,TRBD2,ASSGRLAGLLGDTQY
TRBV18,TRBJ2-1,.,ASSQAVRGYNEQF
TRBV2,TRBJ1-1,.,ASSEQRWATEAF
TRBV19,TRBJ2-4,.,ASSMGEAKNIQY
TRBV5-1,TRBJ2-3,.,ASTSTDTQY